This TCR beta chain appears in the sequencing data of a study of T cells in Graves' hyperthyroidism and ophthalmopathy. Points from the study as a whole: From stable hyperthyroidism, ophthalmopathy was set apart by a 13 V-J model.

Cells are PBMCs isolated from about 10 ml of fresh blood. RNA transcripts yielded amplified TCR beta CDR3 regions. With the HTBI primer set, the TCR CDR3 went through a first round of RT-PCR. TCRdb used MiXCR to reprocess the multiplex PCR reads, holding one entry per CDR3 protein. The table lists some 440,000 distinct CDR3 sequences, approximately 14% of them singletons. From germline, CDR1 is SGHRS and CDR2 YFSETQ. The CDR3 has 14 amino acids. The germline V and J ends were trimmed by 2 bases and 0 bases, with 9 bases remaining between them. In its sample, this clonotype was seen many times. The antigen is undetermined.

Sequenced material: blood. This chain joins TRBV5-1 and TRBJ2-7; no firm D call. This clonotype originated in a woman aged 18-30 years with Graves' hyperthyroidism. The CDR3 DNA reads as TGCGCCAGCAGCTTTTCAGCCTCCTCCTACGAGCAGTACTTC. This gives the protein CASSFSASSYEQYF.